The present entry profiles one TCR beta chain with its context. The sample comes from a study of blood T cells in healthy people across ages. Sample-barcoded 5' priming and a J-beta primer mix drove a second PCR of 7 to 11 cycles. TCRdb redid the calling of the 5' RACE reads with MiXCR, one entry per CDR3 protein. Of 1,300,000 or so distinct CDR3 sequences in the sample, 59% were seen once. This CDR3 has 13 amino acids. Germline CDR1 is DFQATT and CDR2 is SNEGSKA (reference sequence). V lost 6 bases to trimming and J lost 2 bases; unmatched junction nucleotides: 4. The TCR was taken from a man in his late teens or twenties in good health. V usage is TRBV20-1 and J usage is TRBJ1-2; 9 nucleotides line up with TRBD1. Sequencing was performed on blood. DNA for the CDR3: TGCAGTGCATCCGACAGGGGGAACTATGGCTACACCTTC. It codes for CSASDRGNYGYTF.